This TCR beta chain emerged from a study of blood T cell repertoires in COVID-19. About the study: The United States, Italy and Spain provided the acute and convalescent COVID-19 samples. PBMCs, B-cell-depleted T cells, or T cells provided the cDNA or gDNA that made up the material.

The CDR3 has 15 residues. Per germline, CDR1 SGHRS and CDR2 YFSETQ. V gave up 4 bases and J gave up 3 bases; unmatched junction bases: 10. Libraries were prepared by immunoSEQ multiplex PCR; TCRdb keeps only in-frame clonotypes and omits some of them. The sample has 150,000 to 200,000 clones, around 82% seen once; the top ten hold approximately 10%. The genes are TRBV5-1 and TRBJ2-7; 7 bases agree with TRBD1. Sequenced sample: peripheral blood. This clonotype originated in a man aged 55 to 70 with active or convalescent COVID-19. DNA for the CDR3: TGCGCCAGCAGCATGGGACAGACCCCCCTCTACGAGCAGTACTTC. The encoded protein is CASSMGQTPLYEQYF.